This TCR beta chain appears in the sequencing data of a study of cytomegalovirus exposure and HLA in healthy donors. Vbeta (60) and Jbeta (13) primers were used in the PCR. Only in-frame clones appear in the TCRdb table, and some are missing; sequencing was by immunoSEQ multiplex PCR. The sample shows 180,000 or so clones, roughly four fifths of them seen only once. Germline lookup yields CDR1 MNHNS and CDR2 SASEGT. The CDR3 has 14 amino acids. V was clipped by 10 bases and J by 8 bases, with 18 bases between them. About this clone: What it recognizes is unknown.

Overall study results and limits: Presence/absence analyses assumed roughly uniform sequencing depth across donors. Most TCR sequences were rare, but some public TCRs occurred in many donors. Analysis was carried out at a later point, and it linked a missense DCLRE1C variant to TCR beta V- and J-gene trimming. Prediction of most subjects' HLA-A and HLA-B alleles by TCR beta sequences was reportedly accurate.

The sample consisted of PBMCs. The rearrangement links TRBV6-1 to TRBJ1-6; D unclear. The sequence came from a young man in good health and CMV-seronegative. The CDR3 spells CATFRREGDSPLHF. The CDR3 DNA is TGTGCCACATTCAGGAGGGAGGGCGATTCACCCCTCCACTTT.